Sequencing of this TCR beta chain was carried out in a study of glioma-infiltrating T cells. General study findings and limits: Tissue-blood divergence was below expectation in non-neoplastic patients, above in gliomas. Tissue and blood shared very few CDR3 sequences.

Germline V lookup: CDR1 SQVTM, CDR2 ANQGSEA. This CDR3 region has 12 residues. Trimming shortened V by 7 bases and J by 3 bases, and 12 bases separated the two germline ends. Amplification of TCR alpha and beta CDR3 regions from RNA used iRepertoire nested multiplex PCR. Input was roughly 85-450 ng of tissue mRNA or PBMC total RNA. TCRdb passed the multiplex PCR reads through MiXCR, listing each CDR3 protein once. The repertoire consists of roughly 200,000 distinct CDR3 sequences, with about 46% occurring once and the leading ten covering 5% to 5.5%. This clonotype occurred a few times. What it binds is not known.

The clonotype was recovered from a human donor with low-grade glioma or glioblastoma, undergoing nonglioma brain surgery, or in good health (not recorded which). The sequencing sample was made of glioma tissue, nonneoplastic brain tissue, or PBMCs (not recorded which). The chain uses TRBV29-1 and TRBJ1-1; maybe TRBD1 (6 bases). CDR3 DNA: TGCAGCGGGGGGGCAGGGGACACTGAAGCTTTCTTT. Protein product: CSGGAGDTEAFF.